Following are 18 T cell receptor beta chains from one sample sequenced in a study of control samples from healthy donors and cancer patients (TCRdb year 2020). The library was obtained by the immunoSEQ multiplex PCR assay. As stored in TCRdb, this immuneACCESS dataset retains in-frame rearrangements with V and J assigned. A fraction of the clones does not appear; measured against another copy, unresolved V genes explain less than half of the discrepancy, and the remainder lacks a known reason. Present in this sample are around 89,000 clones, almost 85% of which were seen just once. Approximately 9.8% of the sample comes from the top ten. Material for sequencing was blood. The source of these receptors is a woman aged 55-70 years in good health.

The chain carries TRBV13 and TRBJ2-7; D remains ambiguous. Trimming took off 5 bases at V and 0 bases at J, with 14 bases between the two ends. Germline V lookup: CDR1 PRHDT, CDR2 FYEKMQ (reference sequence). The CDR3 runs 15 residues. In DNA form, the CDR3 reads TGTGCCAGCAGCAGACGGAAAGTTGTCTCCTACGAGCAGTACTTC. Residues: CASSRRKVVSYEQYF. The full variable domain, rest sourced from reference TRBV13 and TRBJ2-7, is AAGVIQSPRHLIKEKRETATLKCYPIPRHDTVYWYQQGPGQDPQFLISFYEKMQSDKGSIPDRFSAQQFSDYHSELNMSSLELGDSALYFCASSRRKVVSYEQYFGPGTRLTVT.

The V gene is TRBV10-3, the J gene TRBJ1-1; no reliable D call. This CDR3 is built from 14 residues. Trimming removed 10 bases at V and 1 base at J, with 16 bases between. Germline values: CDR1 ENHRY, CDR2 SYGVKD. This CDR3 reads CATKEGPGNTEAFF. CDR3 bases: TGTGCCACCAAGGAGGGTCCGGGGAACACTGAAGCTTTCTTT.

This clone is classed as medium-sized. The V and J genes are TRBV6-5 and TRBJ1-5; D not resolved. V was trimmed by 4 bases and J by 4 bases, leaving 8 bases between them. The germline CDR1 and CDR2 sequences are MNHEY and SVGAGI. The CDR3 totals 13 residues. The CDR3: CASSSRFNQPQHF. The CDR3 DNA is TGTGCCAGCAGTTCTCGATTTAATCAGCCCCAGCATTTT.

The V call is TRBV24-1, the J call TRBJ2-3; 10 bases map to TRBD1. The CDR3 extends over 17 amino acids. Germline loops: CDR1 KGHDR, CDR2 SFDVKD. Losses at the gene ends were 3 bases for V and 0 bases for J; bases not matched to a gene: 5. The CDR3 sequence: CATSDPGTGASTDTQYF. As DNA, the CDR3 is TGTGCCACCAGTGATCCCGGGACAGGGGCGAGCACAGATACGCAGTATTTT.

This sequence joins TRBV3-1 (or the pseudogene TRBV3-2) and TRBJ1-2; TRBD1 matches at 10 bases. There are 15 residues in the CDR3. Germline-derived CDR1 and CDR2 are LGHDT and YNNKEL (reference sequence). V dropped 1 base and J dropped 6; count of bases not matched to a gene: 5. As DNA, the CDR3 is TGTGCCAGCAGCCAAGCCCTGACAGGGGGCGATGGCTACACCTTC. It yields the protein CASSQALTGGDGYTF.

The genes are TRBV7-9 and TRBJ2-2; no clear D. Trimming removed 8 bases at V and 4 bases at J, with 11 bases between. Germline V lookup: CDR1 SEHNR, CDR2 FQNEAQ (reference sequence). The CDR3 totals 13 residues. CDR3 region: CASRTRGTGELFF. The CDR3 DNA follows: TGTGCCAGCCGCACTCGAGGCACCGGGGAGCTGTTTTTT.

The chain links TRBV19 to TRBJ2-1; 9 bases align to TRBD1. J lost 7 bases, V lost 5 bases, and 9 bases had no gene match. Germline V gene sequence: CDR1 LNHDA, CDR2 SQIVND (reference sequence). The CDR3 contains 15 residues. The CDR3 loop is CASSRTGARVNEQFF. CDR3 nucleotide sequence: TGTGCCAGTAGTCGGACAGGGGCGAGGGTAAATGAGCAGTTCTTC.

V is TRBV6-1 and J is TRBJ1-4; 7 bases line up with TRBD1. The CDR3 has 14 amino acids. Trimming removed 2 bases from V and 4 bases from J; junction bases left unmatched: 1. In germline, CDR1 is MNHNS, CDR2 SASEGT. CDR3 in DNA: TGTGCCAGCAGTGAACAGGGGGATAATGAAAAACTGTTTTTT. It encodes CASSEQGDNEKLFF.

As regards this clone: At one of its ends the junction is not consistent with the germline gene, which may arise from a read error. The chain carries TRBV2 and TRBJ1-2, with 9 nucleotides matching TRBD1. CDR3 length: 14 residues. Per the germline V gene, CDR1 is SNHLY and CDR2 is FYNNEI. This CDR3 reads CASREDRGGYGYTF. Here the CDR3 DNA reads TGTGCCAGCAGGGAAGACAGGGGGGGTTATGGCTACACCTTC.

This rearrangement joins TRBV27 to TRBJ1-5; D unclear. CDR1 and CDR2 (germline): MNHEY, SMNVEV (reference sequence). The CDR3 has 9 residues. CDR3 region: CAINQPQHF. DNA for the CDR3: TGTGCAATAAATCAGCCCCAGCATTTT.

The gene calls are TRBV3-1 (or the pseudogene TRBV3-2) and TRBJ2-7; no clear D gene. Deletions cut 1 base from V and 6 bases from J, with 10 bases between. This CDR3 is 13 amino acids long. Germline loops: CDR1 LGHDT, CDR2 YNNKEL (reference sequence). DNA of the CDR3: TGTGCCAGCAGCCAAGGACTCCTTGGCGAGCAGTACTTC. Translated: CASSQGLLGEQYF.

CDR3 in amino acids: CATSRVGGQGNTIYF. The CDR3 DNA follows: TGTGCCACCAGCAGGGTGGGGGGACAAGGAAACACCATATATTTT. The rearrangement joins TRBV15 to TRBJ1-3; maybe TRBD1 (6 bases). V was pared by 3 bases and J by 4 bases, with 13 bases between. This CDR3 spans 15 amino acids. The germline CDR1 and CDR2 sequences are LNHNV and YYDKDF (reference sequence).

The chain is built from TRBV6-5 and TRBJ1-6; D might be TRBD1 (5 bases). Germline V gene lookup returns CDR1 MNHEY and CDR2 SVGAGI. The V end was cut by 2 bases, the J end by 8 bases, with 13 bases between. This CDR3 has 15 residues. CDR3: CASSYGRDGYSPLHF. CDR3 nucleotide sequence: TGTGCCAGCAGTTACGGGCGGGACGGATATTCACCCCTCCACTTT.

The V call is TRBV27, the J call TRBJ1-5; D might be TRBD1 (6 bases). This CDR3 is built from 17 residues. Trimming removed 5 bases at V and 3 bases at J, with 20 bases between. Per the germline V gene, CDR1 is MNHEY and CDR2 is SMNVEV (reference sequence). Here the CDR3 reads CASSPPVGGHLNQPQHF. CDR3 DNA: TGTGCCAGCAGTCCCCCGGTAGGGGGACACCTCAATCAGCCCCAGCATTTT.

This clone was seen more than once but under ten times. The chain recombines TRBV4-1 with TRBJ1-4, with unresolved D. V was clipped by 0 bases and J by 3 bases, with 11 bases between them. The CDR3 has 16 residues. Germline V gene lookup returns CDR1 MGHRA and CDR2 YSYEKL. CDR3 protein: CASSQDRLEANEKLFF. In nucleotides, the CDR3 is TGCGCCAGCAGCCAAGATCGACTGGAGGCTAATGAAAAACTGTTTTTT.

J is TRBJ2-7 and V is TRBV5-1; TRBD1 agrees at 9 bases. This CDR3 spans 15 amino acids. The germline V gene encodes CDR1 SGHRS and CDR2 YFSETQ. The trim removed 3 bases at V and 1 base at J, leaving 5 bases unmatched. The CDR3 spells CASSWGQGGSYEQYF. CDR3 DNA: TGCGCCAGCAGCTGGGGACAGGGAGGGTCCTACGAGCAGTACTTC. Complete variable domain (other parts from reference TRBV5-1 and TRBJ2-7): KAGVTQTPRYLIKTRGQQVTLSCSPISGHRSVSWYQQTPGQGLQFLFEYFSETQRNKGNFPGRFSGRQFSNSRSEMNVSTLELGDSALYLCASSWGQGGSYEQYFGPGTRLTVT.

The CDR3 coding sequence is TGCGCCAGCACCCCTAGCGGGAACTCCTACGAGCAGTACTTC. Translating gives CASTPSGNSYEQYF. The V call is TRBV5-1, the J call TRBJ2-7; 9 bases agree with TRBD2. Germline loops: CDR1 SGHRS, CDR2 YFSETQ. The CDR3 runs to 14 residues. The V and J ends lost 6 bases and 0 bases, in that order; junction bases with no gene match: 4. The complete variable domain, with remaining parts taken from reference TRBV5-1 and TRBJ2-7, reads KAGVTQTPRYLIKTRGQQVTLSCSPISGHRSVSWYQQTPGQGLQFLFEYFSETQRNKGNFPGRFSGRQFSNSRSEMNVSTLELGDSALYLCASTPSGNSYEQYFGPGTRLTVT.

This clone appeared once. The chain uses TRBV29-1 and TRBJ2-1; 8 bases map to TRBD1. J lost 3 bases, V lost 4 bases, and 2 bases had no gene match. CDR3 length: 13 residues. From germline, CDR1 is SQVTM and CDR2 ANQGSEA. The CDR3 region has the DNA TGCAGCGTTGGAACAGGGGGCTACAATGAGCAGTTCTTC. It encodes CSVGTGGYNEQFF.